Listed here is a single T cell receptor beta chain. The target of this receptor is not known. No base qualities exist here, and no much larger clone lies one base off it. Peripheral blood CD8+ and CD4+ T cells from healthy donors, Susac syndrome patients and multiple sclerosis patients were profiled using high-throughput TCR beta sequencing. Healthy donors were included as age- and sex-matched controls. Bulk CD8+ and CD4+ T cells were purified magnetically by negative isolation, whereas CD8+ TEMRA cells were enriched by FACS. Blood was drawn into EDTA tubes, processed within 24 hours, and PBMCs were isolated by density gradient centrifugation. PBMCs destined for TCR sequencing were cryopreserved in liquid nitrogen and later thawed in a 37 °C water bath. The sorted or isolated CD4+, CD8+ and CD8+ TEMRA cells reached a purity of at least 90%. RNA was extracted with the RNeasy kit and roughly 0.45 to 1 ug was reverse transcribed using random hexamers. The immunoSEQ multiplex PCR assay, which covers 54 Vbeta and 13 Jbeta segments, was used to amplify TCR beta CDR3 regions. PCR amplification bias was corrected using a synthetic template baseline for primer optimization and computational correction. Processing in the source paper ran as follows. Reads were annotated to V, D and J genes according to IMGT and were analyzed with immunoSEQ Analyzer, with only productive sequences retained. Clonality was computed as one minus Shannon entropy normalized by log2 of the number of productive unique sequences. Public and private clones were assessed among the 100 most prevalent clones of each patient and control. Clones were defined as Susac-specific if absent from the healthy and MS cohorts, from around 1,000 published viral clones and from other ImmuneACCESS disease sequences. The public sequencing data were trimmed at Q25 with fastp and processed into clonotypes with MiXCR by TCRdb, which kept only in-frame beta chains. Entries are consolidated by CDR3 protein sequence, retaining the most common genes and DNA. The V and J calls were not made by the authors but by TCRdb's processing. Across this sample there are roughly 200,000 distinct CDR3 sequences, with roughly 96% seen only once. Of the sample, roughly 0.1% falls within the top ten clones.

These data belong to a study of CD8 T cells in Susac syndrome (dated by TCRdb to the late 2010s). For context, the study as a whole: The study used repertoire sequencing to test whether antigen drove CD8+ T cell activation and differentiation in Susac syndrome. What the work shows at the level of the full study, not this receptor alone: The number of individuals in the TCR sequencing and HLA analysis was recognized as being relatively small.

The receptor's source is a human donor in good health. Source material: CD4+ T cells from PBMCs.

The CDR3 has the sequence CASSDRARTEAFF. The DNA is TGTGCCAGCAGCGACAGGGCGCGGACTGAAGCTTTCTTT. The chain was built from TRBV12-3 or TRBV12-4 and TRBJ1-1; 7 bases in the middle match TRBD1. V lost 6 bases and J lost 5 bases, and the count of bases not matched to a germline gene is 6. Measured from the cysteine to the phenylalanine, the CDR3 is 13 residues long. CDR3 DNA is the only sequence kept; it has 39 bases, read in frame from the first base.